These 29 T cell receptor beta chains share one sample of origin, sequenced in a study of T cell repertoires in cytomegalovirus infection. MiXCR, run by TCRdb on the reads, gives a single entry per CDR3 protein. The table lists 100,000 or so distinct CDR3 sequences, around 22% of them singletons. Sequencing was done on a sample of CD8+ T cells from PBMCs. Receptors were obtained from a human donor in good health (CMV status not recorded). Some clones in this sample may be carry-over from other donors' samples.

There are many counts of this clonotype. This rearrangement joins TRBV7-2 to TRBJ1-5; no clear D gene. Germline CDR1 SGHTA, CDR2 FQGNSA. Trimming removed 5 bases from V and 3 bases from J, with 8 bases in between. This CDR3 is 13 amino acids long. The CDR3 DNA reads as TGTGCCAGCAGCAAATATGACAATCAGCCCCAGCATTTT. This encodes CASSKYDNQPQHF.

There are a few counts of this clonotype. The chain couples TRBV14 to TRBJ2-3; perhaps TRBD2 as D (6 bases). Germline V gives CDR1 SGHDN, CDR2 FVKESK. Trimming shortened V by 6 bases and J by 3 bases, and 10 bases separated the two germline ends. The CDR3 is 13 amino acids. The CDR3, as DNA: TGTGCCAGCAGTCCGACTAGGACAGATACGCAGTATTTT. This codes for CASSPTRTDTQYF.

This clonotype came up many times. The chain is built from TRBV7-8 and TRBJ1-4; weak D call: TRBD1 (5 bases). Per germline, CDR1 SGHVS and CDR2 FQNEAQ. The CDR3 runs to 13 residues. V was pared by 5 bases and J by 8 bases, with 12 bases between. The CDR3 region has the DNA TGTGCCAGCAGCCAAGGTTGGGGGGAAAAACTGTTTTTT. Protein product: CASSQGWGEKLFF.

The J gene is TRBJ2-7, the V gene TRBV28; TRBD1 aligns across 12 bases. This CDR3 contains 16 residues. Germline-derived CDR1 and CDR2 are MDHEN and SYDVKM. V lost 5 bases and J lost 3; bases outside the gene matches: 8. In DNA form, the CDR3 reads TGTGCCAGCAGTCTGTCCGGGACAGGGGGCTTCTACGAGCAGTACTTC. It codes for CASSLSGTGGFYEQYF.

The J gene is TRBJ1-5, the V gene TRBV2, with 7 bases aligning to TRBD1. V trimming: 6 bases; J trimming: 0 bases; junction bases outside the gene matches: 11. The length of the CDR3 is 17 residues. Germline V gene data show CDR1 as SNHLY and CDR2 as FYNNEI. The CDR3 sequence is CASRTPGQQYSNQPQHF. In DNA form, the CDR3 reads TGTGCCAGCAGAACTCCGGGACAGCAATATAGCAATCAGCCCCAGCATTTT.

The chain has TRBV20-1 and TRBJ2-5; maybe TRBD2 (6 bases). Looked up from germline, CDR1 is DFQATT and CDR2 is SNEGSKA (reference sequence). The CDR3 covers 14 residues. Trimming pared 5 bases from V and 4 bases from J, leaving 17 bases between. The CDR3 DNA follows: TGCAGTGCTCTGGAGATTAAGGAGGGAGAGACCCAGTACTTC. This gives the protein CSALEIKEGETQYF.

The chain is built from TRBV15 and TRBJ2-2, with D possibly TRBD2 on 6 matching bases. Germline V lookup: CDR1 LNHNV, CDR2 YYDKDF (reference sequence). This CDR3 contains 13 residues. Trimming took off 3 bases at V and 5 bases at J, with 7 bases between the two ends. DNA for the CDR3: TGTGCCACCAGCAGGGGACTGACCGGGGAGCTGTTTTTT. This codes for CATSRGLTGELFF. The complete variable domain, with remaining parts taken from reference TRBV15 and TRBJ2-2, reads DAMVIQNPRYQVTQFGKPVTLSCSQTLNHNVMYWYQQKSSQAPKLLFHYYDKDFNNEADTPDNFQSRRPNTSFCFLDIRSPGLGDTAMYLCATSRGLTGELFFGEGSRLTVL.

Many counts were recorded for this clonotype. CDR3 nucleotides: TGTGCCAGCAGTCCGGACGGGGATAATTCACCCCTCCACTTT. This translates into CASSPDGDNSPLHF. V and J are TRBV12-3 or TRBV12-4 and TRBJ1-6, with D unclear. The CDR3 has 14 residues. V was pared by 5 bases and J by 5 bases, with 10 bases between.

This clonotype was seen a handful of times. The chain employs TRBV7-7 and TRBJ2-1; no definite D call. Germline loops: CDR1 SSHAT, CDR2 FNYEAQ (reference sequence). The CDR3 totals 13 residues. Trimming removed 1 base at V and 5 bases at J, with 6 bases between. CDR3 coding DNA: TGTGCCAGCAGCTTAGAGGGCCACAATGAGCAGTTCTTC. Translation gives CASSLEGHNEQFF.

V and J are TRBV7-9 and TRBJ1-2; TRBD1 matches 7 bases. This CDR3 has 14 amino acids. Germline V CDR1 and CDR2: SEHNR, FQNEAQ (reference sequence). Unmatched junction bases numbered 4, after V lost 1 base and J lost 5 bases. The CDR3 loop reads CASSLGGGVYGYTF. The CDR3 bases are TGTGCCAGCAGCTTAGGAGGGGGCGTGTATGGCTACACCTTC.

The chain uses TRBV11-3 and TRBJ1-6; 11 bases agree with TRBD1. Trimming took 5 bases from V and 8 from J; bases not matched to a gene: 5. The CDR3 runs to 15 residues. Germline V gene data show CDR1 as SGHNT and CDR2 as YENEEA. CDR3 sequence (DNA): TGTGCCAGCAGCGCCGGACAGGGGGCTGATTCACCCCTCCACTTT. As protein: CASSAGQGADSPLHF. Full variable domain (rest looked up from reference TRBV11-3 and TRBJ1-6): EAGVVQSPRYKIIEKKQPVAFWCNPISGHNTLYWYLQNLGQGPELLIRYENEEAVDDSQLPKDRFSAERLKGVDSTLKIQPAELGDSAVYLCASSAGQGADSPLHFGNGTRLTVT.

V usage is TRBV25-1 and J usage is TRBJ2-7, with D uncertain. The CDR3 covers 17 residues. Germline V gene lookup returns CDR1 MGHDK and CDR2 SYGVNS. Trimming pared 2 bases from V and 3 bases from J, leaving 20 bases between. The CDR3 loop is CASSETRMDGRLYEQYF. In nucleotides, the CDR3 is TGTGCCAGCAGTGAAACAAGAATGGATGGTCGTCTCTACGAGCAGTACTTC.

This clonotype was detected ten times or more. The chain carries TRBV6-2 or TRBV6-3 and TRBJ2-3; the D is unclear. Germline V CDR1 and CDR2: MNHEY, SVGEGT. The CDR3 has 13 residues. V was shortened by 5 bases and J by 1 base, with 7 bases between the two germline ends. CDR3 coding DNA: TGTGCCAGCAGTCGTTCCCGCACAGATACGCAGTATTTT. Translated, it gives CASSRSRTDTQYF.

There are many counts of this clonotype. This chain connects TRBV7-2 to TRBJ2-3; D perhaps matches TRBD2 (5 bases). Trimming took 6 bases from V and 3 from J, leaving 19 bases between them. In germline, CDR1 is SGHTA, CDR2 FQGNSA. The CDR3 sequence is 16 residues long. For the CDR3, the DNA is TGTGCCAGCAGGGCCACACCGTTCCGGAGGACAGATACGCAGTATTTT. Amino acids: CASRATPFRRTDTQYF.

This clonotype was found a few times. The rearrangement uses TRBV28 and TRBJ1-5, with D perhaps matching TRBD1 (5 bases). CDR3 length equals 13 residues. Per the germline V gene, CDR1 is MDHEN and CDR2 is SYDVKM. Trimming pared 0 bases from V and 8 bases from J, leaving 8 bases between. CDR3 sequence: CASSLWVGEPQHF. In DNA, the CDR3 is TGTGCCAGCAGTTTATGGGTGGGGGAGCCCCAGCATTTT.

Many counts were recorded for this clonotype. The chain links TRBV7-9 to TRBJ2-1; D might be TRBD2 (6 bases). This CDR3 has 15 residues. Trimming stripped 5 bases from V and 5 bases from J, with 16 bases between. Per germline, CDR1 SEHNR and CDR2 FQNEAQ (reference sequence). CDR3 nucleotide sequence: TGTGCCAGCAGCGCTAGCGAGGCATCTAACAATGAGCAGTTCTTC. It specifies CASSASEASNNEQFF. The full variable domain, its missing parts supplied by reference TRBV7-9 and TRBJ2-1, is DTGVSQNPRHKITKRGQNVTFRCDPISEHNRLYWYRQTLGQGPEFLTYFQNEAQLEKSRLLSDRFSAERPKGSFSTLEIQRTEQGDSAMYLCASSASEASNNEQFFGPGTRLTVL.

The chain joins TRBV29-1 to TRBJ1-5; D not resolved. The germline V gene encodes CDR1 SQVTM and CDR2 ANQGSEA. The CDR3 extends over 13 amino acids. The V end was cut by 0 bases, the J end by 1 base, with 4 bases between. CDR3 region: CSVEDGSNQPQHF. The CDR3 nucleotides read TGCAGCGTTGAAGACGGAAGCAATCAGCCCCAGCATTTT.

This clonotype was recorded at least ten times. The V and J genes are TRBV4-1 and TRBJ2-1; possibly TRBD1 for D (6 bases). CDR1 and CDR2 from the germline V gene are MGHRA and YSYEKL. V lost 2 bases to trimming and J lost 8 bases, with 13 bases between them. The CDR3 is 14 amino acids. The CDR3 DNA follows: TGCGCCAGCAGCCAACTGGACAGTACGGATGAGCAGTTCTTC. It specifies CASSQLDSTDEQFF.

A few counts support this clonotype. The rearrangement uses TRBV7-9 and TRBJ1-1; a weak D match, TRBD1 (5 bases). Germline V gene lookup returns CDR1 SEHNR and CDR2 FQNEAQ (reference sequence). V was cut by 4 bases and J by 7 bases, with 10 bases left in between. This CDR3 contains 12 residues. CDR3 nucleotides: TGTGCCAGCAGCTACCCGGGGCGTGAAGCTTTCTTT. Protein sequence: CASSYPGREAFF.

The chain couples TRBV7-8 to TRBJ1-5; TRBD1 might be the D (6 bases). With 0 bases removed from V and 0 bases from J, the gap between germline ends came to 9 bases. The length of the CDR3 is 16 residues. Germline-derived CDR1 and CDR2 are SGHVS and FQNEAQ. Written as DNA, the CDR3 is TGTGCCAGCAGCTTAGCTTGGACAGATAGCAATCAGCCCCAGCATTTT. Translation gives CASSLAWTDSNQPQHF.

There are a few counts of this clonotype. The V call is TRBV20-1, the J call TRBJ2-5; D possibly corresponds to TRBD2 (6 bases). This CDR3 is built from 14 residues. Germline V gene lookup returns CDR1 DFQATT and CDR2 SNEGSKA (reference sequence). Deletions cut 5 bases from V and 4 bases from J, with 17 bases between. DNA of the CDR3: TGCAGTGCTGGGGGGAGCCCCTTGGGAGAGACCCAGTACTTC. This translates into CSAGGSPLGETQYF.

V is TRBV5-6 and J is TRBJ1-5; D is unclear. Germline V gene sequence: CDR1 SGHDT, CDR2 YYEEEE. V lost 4 bases to trimming and J lost 0 bases, with 14 bases between them. This CDR3 has 16 residues. CDR3 in DNA: TGTGCCAGCAGCCGCGGAGGCGTTCATAGCAATCAGCCCCAGCATTTT. It codes for CASSRGGVHSNQPQHF.

This clonotype was detected ten times or more. V gene TRBV19 combines with J gene TRBJ2-1, with TRBD2 as a possible D gene (5 bases). The CDR3 consists of 15 residues. The germline CDR1 and CDR2 sequences are LNHDA and SQIVND (reference sequence). Trimming cost V 2 bases and J 3 bases, with 11 bases left between them. CDR3 protein: CASSIKTGSYNEQFF. As DNA, the CDR3 is TGTGCCAGTAGTATAAAAACGGGAAGCTACAATGAGCAGTTCTTC.

This clonotype was detected only a few times. V and J are TRBV12-5 and TRBJ1-4; the D is unclear. This CDR3 contains 15 residues. Germline values: CDR1 LGHNT, CDR2 FRNRAP. V lost 4 bases, J lost 7 bases, and 16 bases lay in between. This CDR3 is CASGSLSEHPEKLFF. The CDR3 bases are TGTGCTAGTGGTTCACTGTCCGAGCACCCTGAAAAACTGTTTTTT.

A note on this clonotype: A much larger clonotype is one base distant, so this may be a read error. As the CDR3 is not closed by the conserved phenylalanine or tryptophan, this likely results from a read error. This chain joins TRBV7-3 and TRBJ1-5; 7 bases match TRBD1. V lost 8 bases, J lost 3 bases, and 7 bases stayed unmatched. Germline V gene sequence: CDR1 SGHTA, CDR2 FQGTGA. This CDR3 contains 14 residues. For the CDR3, the DNA is TGTGCCAGCTCCCGGGACAGCCCCAATCAGCCCCAGCATTCT. This gives the protein CASSRDSPNQPQHS.

This chain connects TRBV12-3 or TRBV12-4 to TRBJ1-2; 7 positions match TRBD1. V lost 6 bases to trimming and J lost 4 bases; unmatched junction nucleotides: 8. This CDR3 contains 14 residues. The CDR3 coding sequence is TGTGCCAGCAGGGGGGGGACAGAGCTCTATGGCTACACCTTC. This translates into CASRGGTELYGYTF.

CDR3 in amino acids: CASRRDTNYGYTF. For the CDR3, the DNA is TGCGCCAGCAGGAGGGACACAAACTATGGCTACACCTTC. The chain couples TRBV5-1 to TRBJ1-2; a weak D match, TRBD1 (6 bases). The CDR3 totals 13 residues. Germline V gene lookup returns CDR1 SGHRS and CDR2 YFSETQ. V was trimmed by 5 bases and J by 2 bases, leaving 10 bases between them.

This clonotype was found many times. The chain uses TRBV4-3 and TRBJ2-1, with TRBD2 matching 9 bases. Losses at the gene ends were 0 bases for V and 6 bases for J; bases not matched to a gene: 9. This CDR3 contains 17 residues. The germline V gene has CDR1 LGHNA and CDR2 YSLEER. CDR3 coding DNA: TGCGCCAGCAGCCAAGATCGCGTAAGCGGGAGGTCCAATGAGCAGTTCTTC. Translating gives CASSQDRVSGRSNEQFF.

The chain combines TRBV30 with TRBJ2-7, with D hard to call. The V gene lost 1 base and the J gene lost 6 bases, with 19 bases spanning the gap. Germline loops: CDR1 GTSNPN, CDR2 SVGIG (reference sequence). This CDR3 comprises 15 residues. The CDR3 loop reads CAWSAGPGHASEQYF. CDR3 bases: TGTGCCTGGAGTGCCGGCCCGGGCCACGCTTCCGAGCAGTACTTC.